This T cell receptor (beta chain) emerged from a study of cytomegalovirus exposure and HLA in healthy donors. Study-level points and caveats: Beyond CMV serostatus, there was no information to go on about immune exposure. High sensitivity and specificity were reportedly achieved when the classifier diagnosed cytomegalovirus status. Researchers reported that a few CMV-associated chains were confirmed in vitro as CMV antigen-specific. The study put about 180 TCR beta chains on its list as cytomegalovirus-associated.

Worth noting for this clone: Its antigen is not known.

The CDR3 sequence is 13 residues long. Germline V gene lookup returns CDR1 SGHRS and CDR2 YFSETQ. V lost 4 bases and J 8 bases, leaving 13 bases between the germline ends. PCR amplification relied on 60 Vbeta primers (plus 13 Jbeta primers). Sequencing used immunoSEQ multiplex PCR; TCRdb keeps in-frame clones, though not all of them. The sample has 75,000 to 95,000 clones, 85% to 90% seen once. The rearrangement joins TRBV5-1 to TRBJ2-1; the D gene is possibly TRBD2 (5 bases). The sequenced sample consisted of PBMCs. The receptor comes from a man between 18 and 29 years old in good health and CMV-seronegative. The CDR3 sequence: CASSRGLVDEQFF. The CDR3 DNA sequence: TGCGCCAGCAGCAGAGGACTGGTCGATGAGCAGTTCTTC.